The rows below give T cell receptor beta chains drawn from one sample of a study of technical replicates of blood from several donors. Produced via immunoSEQ multiplex PCR; TCRdb's table is partial and in-frame only. The data show roughly 76,000 clones, 94% seen once. Sequencing was carried out using T cells isolated from PBMCs. The receptors come from a human donor in good health. The CDR3 runs from the conserved cysteine through the conserved F or W. D genes are given only for firm matches. A row's size may be missing; if present it is once, few, many or a size class.

V	size	J	D	CDR3	DNA
TRBV6-5	-	TRBJ2-1	-	CASRGVSYNEQFF	TGTGCCAGCAGAGGGGTATCCTACAATGAGCAGTTCTTC
TRBV10-1	-	TRBJ2-7	-	CASSEQGTSYEQYF	TGCGCCAGCAGTGAACAGGGTACATCCTACGAGCAGTACTTC
TRBV6-5	-	TRBJ2-2	TRBD1	CASSYSYRGLGGELFF	TGTGCCAGCAGTTACAGCTACAGGGGGCTGGGCGGGGAGCTGTTTTTT
TRBV11-1	-	TRBJ1-1	-	CASSFSGGGPVEAFF	TGTGCCAGCAGCTTTTCAGGCGGGGGGCCGGTTGAAGCTTTCTTT
TRBV4-1	-	TRBJ1-2	-	CASSQDSKGLYGYTF	TGCGCCAGCAGCCAAGATTCCAAGGGACTCTATGGCTACACCTTC
TRBV4-1	-	TRBJ2-7	-	CASSQERTVYEQYF	TGCGCCAGCAGCCAAGAACGGACAGTCTACGAGCAGTACTTC
TRBV18	-	TRBJ2-7	TRBD1	CASSRDRGGEQYF	TGTGCCAGCTCGCGGGACAGGGGTGGCGAGCAGTACTTC
TRBV4-1	-	TRBJ2-1	-	CASSQESPLARLEQFF	TGCGCCAGCAGCCAAGAATCCCCTCTAGCGAGGCTTGAGCAGTTCTTC
TRBV19	-	TRBJ2-2	TRBD2	CASSPLSSGYTGELFF	TGTGCCAGTAGCCCTTTGTCTAGCGGATACACCGGGGAGCTGTTTTTT
TRBV30	once	TRBJ1-1	TRBD1	CAWSAQGAGTEAFF	TGTGCCTGGAGTGCGCAGGGGGCTGGCACTGAAGCTTTCTTT
TRBV6-6	-	TRBJ2-2	TRBD2	CASSPRLAANTGELFF	TGTGCCAGCAGCCCCCGACTAGCGGCGAACACCGGGGAGCTGTTTTTT